One TCR beta chain is described in this entry. Its antigen has not been determined. This entry belongs to a study of CXCR3-negative and CXCR3-positive naive CD8 T cells (dated by TCRdb to about 2019). About the study as a whole: About 135 million TRB reads were obtained in total, roughly 1.5 +/- 0.3 million reads per library. Diversity and physicochemical repertoire analyses covered over 10 donors pooled from two independent experiments. Naive subsets from about five donors and memory cells from 3 donors were included in the TRBV-TRBJ cluster analysis.

Study-level results and caveats: TRB CDR3s from CXCR3-positive naive cells showed higher hydrophobicity (lower Kidera factor 4), lower energy, and higher strength and volume indices than CXCR3-negative naive cells. Repertoire diversity was comparably high in both naive subsets but much lower in memory CD8+ T cells. Surface CD5, linked to self-reactivity in mice, was comparable between naive subsets; TCR interaction strength was therefore also inferred from TRB CDR3 physicochemical properties. CXCR3 expression partially decreased after cryopreservation, so most assays used freshly isolated PBMCs. Naive CXCR3-negative and CXCR3-positive cells from the same donor showed similar TRBV-TRBJ usage, whereas memory cells showed distinct patterns.

From cysteine to phenylalanine, the CDR3 is 14 amino acids long. No DNA is recorded. The germline V gene sets CDR1 to SQVTM and CDR2 to ANQGSEA. Sequencing took place on a NextSeq 550. The Human TCR Profiling Kit (MiLaboratory) was used to prepare UMI-labeled 5' RACE TRB cDNA libraries. The full amount of extracted RNA was used for cDNA synthesis, and the full amount of resulting cDNA was used for PCR amplification. Libraries were prepared in parallel with an identical number of PCR cycles. In the paper's pipeline: About 50,000 +/- 10,000 unique UMI-labeled TRB cDNA molecules per library were extracted with MIGEC and MiXCR, with at least two reads per UMI required. An average of approximately 40,000 +/- 10,000 functional in-frame TRB CDR3 nucleotide clonotypes without stop codons was found per library. Diversity metrics, including normalized Shannon-Wiener and Chao1, were computed in VDJtools after downsampling to 5000 UMI-labeled TRB molecules per sample. Clonotype-size-weighted physicochemical properties of the central five CDR3 residues (interaction energy, strength, volume and Kidera factor 4) were computed in VDJtools. TCRdb reanalyzed the reads, keeping one entry per CDR3 protein sequence and omitting DNA. TCRdb's processing, not the study's, gives the V and J calls here. The table kept for this sample lists roughly 70,000 distinct CDR3 sequences. Of the sample, 1.5% is held by the ten largest clones.

For every CD8+ T cell subset, approximately 300,000 cells were flow-sorted straight into RLT lysis buffer, and each subset was sorted in triplicate. To exclude memory contaminants, naive CD8+ T cells were stringently defined as CD45RO-CCR7+CD27+CD95-. Peripheral blood mononuclear cells were isolated from buffy coats using standard density gradient centrifugation. Naive CXCR3-negative and CXCR3-positive CD8+ T cells were flow-sorted on a FACSAria III. Total RNA was extracted from sorted cells with an RNeasy Mini Kit. The sequence links TRBV29-1 to TRBJ2-7; the TCRdb call, TRBD1, lacks DNA for checking. This receptor was obtained from a human donor in good health. Some clones in this sample may be carry-over from other donors' samples. Sequenced input: naive CXCR3- CD8+ T cells from blood. The cell subset or site label, as the study defines it: CD45RO-CCR7+CD27+CD95- naive CD8+ T cells lacking CXCR3 (TNR3-). The CDR3 here reads CSVELGTGAYEQYF.